The 16 T cell receptor beta chains given below trace back to one sample, sequenced in a study of CD4+ T cells in melanoma. TCRdb's copy holds only in-frame clones and misses some; the assay was immunoSEQ multiplex PCR. Among around 100,000 clones listed, about 90% were seen once. Sample: peripheral blood. The receptor source for this set is a human donor with melanoma.

The chain combines TRBV5-5 with TRBJ2-7, with 10 bases matching TRBD1. V dropped 4 bases and J dropped 2; count of bases not matched to a gene: 3. CDR3 length: 14 residues. Per the germline V gene, CDR1 is SGHKS and CDR2 is YYEKEE (reference sequence). The CDR3 loop reads CASSLGQGAYEQYF. DNA of the CDR3: TGTGCCAGCAGCCTTGGACAGGGGGCCTACGAGCAGTACTTC.

The chain links TRBV2 to TRBJ2-1; D is unclear. This CDR3 comprises 15 residues. From germline, CDR1 is SNHLY and CDR2 FYNNEI. Trimming shortened V by 8 bases and J by 0 bases, and 14 bases separated the two germline ends. The CDR3 region has the DNA TGTGCCAGCCAGAAACAGAAACCCTCCTACAATGAGCAGTTCTTC. It codes for CASQKQKPSYNEQFF.

For the CDR3, the DNA is TGTGCCATCAGTGAGTGGGTTGGCGGGGGCTACGAGCAGTACTTC. Translated, it gives CAISEWVGGGYEQYF. The J gene is TRBJ2-7, the V gene TRBV10-3; 7 bases map to TRBD2. The V segment lost 1 base and the J segment 3 bases; nucleotides outside the gene matches: 6. CDR1 is ENHRY and CDR2 is SYGVKD in the germline V gene. The CDR3 loop spans 15 amino acids.

The chain combines TRBV5-4 with TRBJ2-3, with 10 nucleotides matching TRBD2. The ends lost 5 bases at V and 3 bases at J; junction bases unmatched: 6. CDR1 is SGHNT and CDR2 is YYREEE in the germline V gene (reference sequence). This CDR3 region has 15 residues. The chain's CDR3 is CASRPSSGGTDTQYF. CDR3 coding DNA: TGTGCCAGCAGACCTAGTAGCGGGGGGACAGATACGCAGTATTTT.

The chain is built from TRBV19 and TRBJ1-2, with 10 bases matching TRBD1. Germline lookup yields CDR1 LNHDA and CDR2 SQIVND (reference sequence). The trim removed 6 bases at V and 7 bases at J, leaving 8 bases unmatched. This CDR3 has 14 residues. CDR3 nucleotide sequence: TGTGCCAGTAGACACGGACAGGGGGTCTCTGGCTACACCTTC. Translated, it gives CASRHGQGVSGYTF.

The gene calls are TRBV28 and TRBJ2-1; no firm D call. Trimming removed 2 bases at V and 8 bases at J, with 10 bases between. The CDR3 runs 13 residues. The germline CDR1 and CDR2 sequences are MDHEN and SYDVKM. The CDR3 DNA sequence: TGTGCCAGCAGTTTAGGCCTAGACGATGAGCAGTTCTTC. It is translated as CASSLGLDDEQFF.

This chain links TRBV2 with TRBJ2-5; D remains unclear. Germline-derived CDR1 and CDR2 are SNHLY and FYNNEI. The CDR3 loop spans 14 amino acids. V was trimmed by 2 bases and J by 0 bases, leaving 7 bases between them. DNA of the CDR3: TGTGCCAGCAGTGAAAACAGAGACCAAGAGACCCAGTACTTC. Amino acids: CASSENRDQETQYF.

Here the CDR3 reads CASSDWSSGNTIYF. In DNA, the CDR3 is TGTGCCAGCAGCGATTGGAGCTCTGGAAACACCATATATTTT. The chain couples TRBV7-9 to TRBJ1-3, with D hard to call. The V gene's germline CDR1 is SEHNR and CDR2 FQNEAQ (reference sequence). V dropped 5 bases and J dropped 0 bases, with 8 bases sitting between them. The length of the CDR3 is 14 residues.

This sequence joins TRBV7-2 and TRBJ2-1, with TRBD2 matching 10 bases. V trimming: 6 bases; J trimming: 8 bases; junction bases outside the gene matches: 7. This CDR3 has 14 residues. The germline V gene has CDR1 SGHTA and CDR2 FQGNSA. The CDR3 spells CASRPLAGEDEQFF. In nucleotides, the CDR3 is TGTGCCAGCAGGCCCCTAGCGGGAGAAGATGAGCAGTTCTTC. Complete variable domain (other parts from reference TRBV7-2 and TRBJ2-1): GAGVSQSPSNKVTEKGKDVELRCDPISGHTALYWYRQSLGQGLEFLIYFQGNSAPDKSGLPSDRFSAERTGGSVSTLTIQRTQQEDSAVYLCASRPLAGEDEQFFGPGTRLTVL.

V and J are TRBV9 and TRBJ2-5; no definite D call. CDR3 length: 13 amino acids. The V gene's germline CDR1 is SGDLS and CDR2 YYNGEE. Trimming took 3 bases from V and 3 from J, leaving 9 bases between them. CDR3 amino acids: CASSGGSKETQYF. As DNA, the CDR3 is TGTGCCAGCAGCGGTGGCTCAAAAGAGACCCAGTACTTC.

The rearrangement uses TRBV9 and TRBJ2-7; possible D gene TRBD2, 5 bases. The CDR3 loop spans 15 amino acids. V dropped 0 bases and J dropped 3 bases, with 13 bases sitting between them. CDR1 and CDR2 from the germline V gene are SGDLS and YYNGEE. The DNA of the CDR3 is TGTGCCAGCAGCGTAGACCGGGAAGGTGGCTACGAGCAGTACTTC. Its protein is CASSVDREGGYEQYF.

The sample holds a few counts of this clone. The rearrangement links TRBV6-6 to TRBJ2-3; tentatively, D is TRBD2 (6 bases). The length of the CDR3 is 14 residues. The V end was cut by 7 bases, the J end by 0 bases, with 11 bases between. Germline V CDR1 and CDR2: MNHNY, SVGAGI (reference sequence). DNA of the CDR3: TGTGCCAGCACTTGGGCGGGGAGCACAGATACGCAGTATTTT. This gives the protein CASTWAGSTDTQYF.

The V gene is TRBV7-9, the J gene TRBJ2-7; perhaps TRBD1 as D (6 bases). Germline V CDR1 and CDR2: SEHNR, FQNEAQ (reference sequence). CDR3 length: 17 amino acids. Trimming took off 2 bases at V and 3 bases at J, with 20 bases between the two ends. Here the CDR3 DNA reads TGTGCCAGCAGCTTAACCTCCTTACAGGGTGAGGGCTACGAGCAGTACTTC. It codes for CASSLTSLQGEGYEQYF.

This rearrangement joins TRBV7-8 to TRBJ2-1; D is undetermined. The CDR3 runs to 14 residues. V was clipped by 5 bases and J by 4 bases, with 12 bases between them. CDR1 and CDR2 (germline): SGHVS, FQNEAQ. As DNA, the CDR3 is TGTGCCAGCAGCAAAGGGCGAGGTTACAATGAGCAGTTCTTC. Its translation is CASSKGRGYNEQFF.

Only a few counts were recorded for this clone. The rearrangement links TRBV7-3 to TRBJ2-6; the D gene is possibly TRBD1 (5 bases). V lost 5 bases to trimming and J lost 3 bases, with 14 bases between them. The CDR3 is 16 amino acids. CDR1 and CDR2 from the germline V gene are SGHTA and FQGTGA. The chain's CDR3 is CASSPGYLSGANVLTF. CDR3 sequence (DNA): TGTGCCAGCAGCCCAGGGTATTTGAGTGGGGCCAACGTCCTGACTTTC. Filled out from reference TRBV7-3 and TRBJ2-6, the complete variable domain reads GAGVSQTPSNKVTEKGKYVELRCDPISGHTALYWYRQSLGQGPEFLIYFQGTGAADDSGLPNDRFFAVRPEGSVSTLKIQRTERGDSAVYLCASSPGYLSGANVLTFGAGSRLTVL.

This sequence joins TRBV5-1 and TRBJ2-3; no clear D. The CDR3 is made up of 14 amino acids. Germline assignment: CDR1 SGHRS and CDR2 YFSETQ. Trimming removed 0 bases from V and 4 bases from J, with 9 bases in between. This CDR3 reads CASSLEKAADTQYF. CDR3 sequence (DNA): TGCGCCAGCAGCTTGGAAAAGGCAGCAGATACGCAGTATTTT.